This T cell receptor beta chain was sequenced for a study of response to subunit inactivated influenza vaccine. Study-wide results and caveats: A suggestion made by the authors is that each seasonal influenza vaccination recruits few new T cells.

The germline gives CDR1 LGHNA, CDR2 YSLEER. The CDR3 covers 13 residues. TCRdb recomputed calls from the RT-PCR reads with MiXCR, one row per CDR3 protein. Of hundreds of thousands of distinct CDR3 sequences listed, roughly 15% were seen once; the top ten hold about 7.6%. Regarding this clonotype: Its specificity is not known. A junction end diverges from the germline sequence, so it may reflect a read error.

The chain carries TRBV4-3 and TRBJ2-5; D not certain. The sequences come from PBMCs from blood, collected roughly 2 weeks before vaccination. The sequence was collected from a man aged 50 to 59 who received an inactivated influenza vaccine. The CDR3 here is CASSQESEETQDF. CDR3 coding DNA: TGCGCCAGCAGCCAAGAGTCGGAAGAGACCCAGGACTTC.